Presented here are 6 T cell receptor beta chains from one specimen sequenced in a study of cytomegalovirus exposure and HLA in healthy donors. PCR primers comprised 60 Vbeta and 13 Jbeta primers. TCRdb keeps only in-frame clones here, not all; method: immunoSEQ multiplex PCR. The sample includes 110,000 to 150,000 clones, 70% to 75% of them seen just once. The specimen was PBMCs. The source is a woman aged 30 to 39 in good health and CMV-seronegative.

Only a few counts were recorded for this clone. The chain is built from TRBV9 and TRBJ2-3, with 9 nucleotides matching TRBD2. The CDR3 length is 16 residues. The junction had 5 bases not matched to a gene; V was cut back by 3 bases and J by 0 bases. From germline, CDR1 is SGDLS and CDR2 YYNGEE. The CDR3 nucleotides are TGTGCCAGCAGCGGGGGAGCGGGGGGAAGCACAGATACGCAGTATTTT. The encoded protein is CASSGGAGGSTDTQYF.

There are a few counts of this clone. V gene TRBV7-2 combines with J gene TRBJ2-6; the match to TRBD1 covers 7 bases. The CDR3 loop spans 15 amino acids. CDR1 and CDR2 from the germline V gene are SGHTA and FQGNSA. Trimming took 6 bases from V and 3 from J; bases not matched to a gene: 5. The CDR3 nucleotides are TGTGCCAGCAGACTTACAGGGGATGGGGCCAACGTCCTGACTTTC. It codes for CASRLTGDGANVLTF.

The gene calls are TRBV27 and TRBJ1-1; D is possibly TRBD1 (6 bases). This CDR3 comprises 18 residues. CDR1 is MNHEY, CDR2 SMNVEV, per germline (reference sequence). Between the trimmed V and J ends, which lost 6 bases and 0 bases, there was a span of 23 bases. The CDR3 is CASSRGGGAGRMNTEAFF. CDR3 nucleotides: TGTGCCAGCAGCAGAGGTGGGGGGGCGGGAAGAATGAACACTGAAGCTTTCTTT.

This clone came up once. The chain recombines TRBV11-2 with TRBJ1-1; D gene ambiguous. The germline V and J ends were trimmed by 6 bases and 2 bases, with 19 bases remaining between them. Germline CDR1 and CDR2: SGHAT and FQNNGV. The CDR3 spans 16 residues. CDR3 in amino acids: CASSDTPGGKNTEAFF. The CDR3 bases are TGTGCCAGCAGTGATACCCCCGGAGGTAAAAACACTGAAGCTTTCTTT.

The chain recombines TRBV4-1 with TRBJ2-2; 7 bases agree with TRBD1. CDR1 and CDR2 from the germline V gene are MGHRA and YSYEKL. This CDR3 is 16 amino acids long. V was clipped by 4 bases and J by 0 bases; unmatched bases: 5. CDR3 DNA: TGCGCCAGCAGCCTTGCGACAGGGACGAACACCGGGGAGCTGTTTTTT. It encodes CASSLATGTNTGELFF.

The gene calls are TRBV11-1 and TRBJ2-5; TRBD2 agrees at 12 bases. Germline trimming cut 5 bases from V and 5 bases from J; bases unmatched to any gene: 12. Germline values: CDR1 SGHAT, CDR2 FQDESV (reference sequence). The CDR3 sequence is 17 residues long. CDR3 sequence reads: CASSRGLAGGPWETQYF. The CDR3 DNA reads as TGTGCCAGCAGCCGCGGGCTAGCGGGAGGGCCGTGGGAGACCCAGTACTTC.